In its sample, the clone carrying this T cell receptor (beta chain) was seen a few times. The antigen is unknown. This same CDR3 is encoded by further DNA sequences in the sample. Free of recent acute infections or vaccinations, the donors were healthy HIV-negative adults. This sample was included in a study of shared clonotypes between healthy human individuals. V gave up 2 bases and J gave up 0 bases; unmatched junction bases: 2. The CDR3 has 15 amino acids. The germline V gene encodes CDR1 SGHRS and CDR2 YFSETQ. Overall study findings and caveats: Rarefaction analysis demonstrated incomplete sorted-subset sequencing notwithstanding large depth. Sampling involved blood alone; tissue repertoires likely differ. Clonotypes shared by all four donors outscored non-shared clonotypes in generation probability.

Profiled with immunoSEQ multiplex PCR; TCRdb holds only in-frame clones, not every one. The table has about 2,500,000 clones, approximately 94% seen once. This clonotype originated in a man younger than 30 in good health. The rearrangement links TRBV5-1 to TRBJ1-5, with TRBD1 identical over 7 bases. Source material: naive CD4+ T cells sorted from blood. As for subset: CD45RA+ positively selected. CDR3 sequence: CASSLTGDSNQPQHF. The CDR3 coding sequence is TGCGCCAGCAGCTTAACAGGGGATAGCAATCAGCCCCAGCATTTT.